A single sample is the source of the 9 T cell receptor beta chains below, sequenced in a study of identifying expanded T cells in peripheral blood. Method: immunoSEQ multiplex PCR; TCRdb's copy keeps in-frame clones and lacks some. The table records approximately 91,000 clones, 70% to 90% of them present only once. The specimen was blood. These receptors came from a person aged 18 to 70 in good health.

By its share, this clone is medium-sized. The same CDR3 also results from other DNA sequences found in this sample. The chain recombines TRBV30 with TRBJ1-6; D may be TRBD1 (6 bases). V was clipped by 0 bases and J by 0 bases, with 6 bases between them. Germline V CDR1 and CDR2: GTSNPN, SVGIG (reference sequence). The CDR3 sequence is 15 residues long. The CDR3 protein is CAWSVGGSYNSPLHF. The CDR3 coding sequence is TGTGCCTGGAGTGTAGGGGGCTCCTATAATTCACCCCTCCACTTT. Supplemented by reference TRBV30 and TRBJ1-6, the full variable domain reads SQTIHQWPATLVQPVGSPLSLECTVEGTSNPNLYWYRQAAGRGLQLLFYSVGIGQISSEVPQNLSASRPQDRQFILSSKKLLLSDSGFYLCAWSVGGSYNSPLHFGNGTRLTVT.

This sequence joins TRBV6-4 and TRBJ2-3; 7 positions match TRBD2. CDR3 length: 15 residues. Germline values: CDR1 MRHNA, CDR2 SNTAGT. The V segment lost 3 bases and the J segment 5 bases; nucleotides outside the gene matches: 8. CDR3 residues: CASSEHQTGGDTQYF. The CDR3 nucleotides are TGTGCCAGCAGTGAACACCAGACGGGGGGAGATACGCAGTATTTT.

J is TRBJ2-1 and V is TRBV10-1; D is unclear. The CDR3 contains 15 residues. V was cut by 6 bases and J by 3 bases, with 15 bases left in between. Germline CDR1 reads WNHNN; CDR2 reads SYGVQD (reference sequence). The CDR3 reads CASSPTAPDYNEQFF. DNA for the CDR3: TGCGCCAGCAGCCCAACGGCCCCCGACTACAATGAGCAGTTCTTC.

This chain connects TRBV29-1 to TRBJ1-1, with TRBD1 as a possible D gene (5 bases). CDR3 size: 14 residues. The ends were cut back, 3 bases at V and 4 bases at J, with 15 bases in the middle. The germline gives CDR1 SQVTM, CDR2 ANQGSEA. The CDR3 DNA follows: TGCAGCGTTGATACGGTGGGCCAGGGCACTGAAGCTTTCTTT. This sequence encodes CSVDTVGQGTEAFF.

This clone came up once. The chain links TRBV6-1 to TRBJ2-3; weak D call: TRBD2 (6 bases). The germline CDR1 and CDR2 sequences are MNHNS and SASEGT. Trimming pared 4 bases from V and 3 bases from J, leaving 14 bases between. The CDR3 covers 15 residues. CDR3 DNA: TGTGCCAGCAGTGTTGGAGCGGGCGGAACAGATACGCAGTATTTT. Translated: CASSVGAGGTDTQYF.

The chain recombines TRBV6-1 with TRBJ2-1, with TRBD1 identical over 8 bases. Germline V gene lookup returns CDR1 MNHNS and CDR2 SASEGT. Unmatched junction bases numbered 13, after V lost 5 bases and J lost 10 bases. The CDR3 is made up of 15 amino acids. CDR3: CASSPFSDRVSEQFF. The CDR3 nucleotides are TGTGCCAGCAGTCCCTTTTCGGACAGGGTGTCCGAGCAGTTCTTC.

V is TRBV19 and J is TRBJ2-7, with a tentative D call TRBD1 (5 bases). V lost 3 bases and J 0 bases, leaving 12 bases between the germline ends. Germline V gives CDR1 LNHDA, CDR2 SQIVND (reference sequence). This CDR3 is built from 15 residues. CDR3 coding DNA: TGTGCCAGTAGTATTAGCCAAGGGGACTCCTACGAGCAGTACTTC. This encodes CASSISQGDSYEQYF.

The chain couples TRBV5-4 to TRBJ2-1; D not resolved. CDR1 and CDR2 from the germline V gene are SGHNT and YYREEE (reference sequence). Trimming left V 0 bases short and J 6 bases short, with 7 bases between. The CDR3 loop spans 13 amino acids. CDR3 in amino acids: CASSLVGGNEQFF. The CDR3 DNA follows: TGTGCCAGCAGCTTGGTGGGCGGCAATGAGCAGTTCTTC.

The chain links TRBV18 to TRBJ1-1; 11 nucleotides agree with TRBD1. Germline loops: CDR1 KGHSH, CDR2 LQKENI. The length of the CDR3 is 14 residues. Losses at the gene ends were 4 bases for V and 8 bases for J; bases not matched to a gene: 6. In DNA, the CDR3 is TGTGCCAGCTCACGCGGACAGGGGGCGTGGGAAGCTTTCTTT. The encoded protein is CASSRGQGAWEAFF.